This entry lists 27 T cell receptor beta chains sequenced from one sample in a study of human T cells and chemical hapten exposure. TCRdb reprocessed the RACE reads with MiXCR, giving one entry per CDR3 protein. Of approximately 84,000 distinct CDR3 sequences detected, about 9.4% appear once; the ten largest clones hold 2% to 2.5%. Time point specified: patch test 2, 6 weeks after DPC sensitization. Treatment reported: therapeutic diphenylcyclopropenone sensitization with weekly scalp DPC. The sequenced sample was whole blood, obtained in connection with sensitization to the hapten diphenylcyclopropenone (DPC). The receptor set was obtained from a woman under 40 with alopecia areata. Some clones in this sample may be carry-over from other donors' samples.

This clonotype has just a few counts. The V and J genes are TRBV18 and TRBJ2-1; possibly TRBD1 for D (7 bases). Germline V gene lookup returns CDR1 KGHSH and CDR2 LQKENI. V gave up 0 bases and J gave up 3 bases, with 15 bases separating them. CDR3 length: 17 amino acids. CDR3 region: CASSPPGVRGDYNEQFF. The CDR3 bases are TGTGCCAGCTCACCACCGGGCGTCAGGGGGGACTACAATGAGCAGTTCTTC. Filled out from reference TRBV18 and TRBJ2-1, the complete variable domain reads NAGVMQNPRHLVRRRGQEARLRCSPMKGHSHVYWYRQLPEEGLKFMVYLQKENIIDESGMPKERFSAEFPKEGPSILRIQQVVRGDSAAYFCASSPPGVRGDYNEQFFGPGTRLTVL.

In its sample, this clonotype was seen many times. The chain carries TRBV2 and TRBJ1-2; weak D call: TRBD1 (5 bases). CDR3 length: 12 amino acids. Per germline, CDR1 SNHLY and CDR2 FYNNEI. The germline V and J ends were trimmed by 6 bases and 4 bases, with 9 bases remaining between them. The CDR3 protein is CASRGRGYGYTF. CDR3 DNA: TGTGCCAGCAGGGGACGTGGCTATGGCTACACCTTC.

This clonotype was counted at least ten times. This chain uses TRBV7-9 with TRBJ2-1; no definite D call. CDR3 size: 18 residues. Deletions cut 1 base from V and 5 bases from J, with 21 bases between. The germline CDR1 and CDR2 sequences are SEHNR and FQNEAQ (reference sequence). The CDR3 DNA reads as TGTGCCAGCAGCTTAGGGGTGCAGGCGGAGACTCCCGACAATGAGCAGTTCTTC. It yields the protein CASSLGVQAETPDNEQFF.

The chain joins TRBV12-3 or TRBV12-4 to TRBJ1-6; D not resolved. V was clipped by 2 bases and J by 7 bases, with 9 bases between them. This CDR3 spans 14 amino acids. The CDR3, as DNA: TGTGCCAGCAGTTTACTAATCACCAATTCACCCCTCCACTTT. As protein: CASSLLITNSPLHF.

This rearrangement joins TRBV28 to TRBJ1-1; D is ambiguous. There are 14 residues in the CDR3. The germline V and J ends were trimmed by 5 bases and 6 bases, with 16 bases remaining between them. Germline CDR1 reads MDHEN; CDR2 reads SYDVKM. The CDR3 reads CASSGPPRSAEAFF. DNA for the CDR3: TGTGCCAGCAGTGGACCCCCGAGGTCGGCTGAAGCTTTCTTT.

This clonotype was detected ten times or more. The chain combines TRBV9 with TRBJ2-3; TRBD2 matches 9 bases. CDR1 is SGDLS, CDR2 YYNGEE, per germline. With V trimmed by 2 bases and J by 10 bases, 8 bases remained unmatched. The CDR3 is made up of 14 amino acids. This CDR3 reads CASSVERGDIPQYF. The CDR3 DNA reads as TGTGCCAGCAGCGTTGAGCGGGGGGATATCCCGCAGTATTTT.

V gene TRBV20-1 combines with J gene TRBJ1-5, with a possible D match to TRBD1 (5 bases). V lost 0 bases to trimming and J lost 5 bases, with 8 bases between them. The germline CDR1 and CDR2 sequences are DFQATT and SNEGSKA (reference sequence). The CDR3 spans 13 residues. CDR3 bases: TGCAGTGCTAGAGATGGGACCGATCAGCCCCAGCATTTT. Protein: CSARDGTDQPQHF.

The V call is TRBV4-3, the J call TRBJ1-6; D gene ambiguous. V was clipped by 0 bases and J by 5 bases, with 8 bases between them. The germline V gene encodes CDR1 LGHNA and CDR2 YSLEER. The CDR3 is 15 amino acids. The CDR3 is CASSQDSLNNSPLHF. For the CDR3, the DNA is TGCGCCAGCAGCCAAGACAGCCTAAATAATTCACCCCTCCACTTT.

This clonotype was found many times. V is TRBV6-2 or TRBV6-3 and J is TRBJ2-1, with a possible D match to TRBD1 (6 bases). Trimming removed 0 bases at V and 8 bases at J, with 14 bases between. The V gene's germline CDR1 is MNHEY and CDR2 SVGEGT. This CDR3 has 15 amino acids. The CDR3 reads CASSYSSQGSDEQFF. The CDR3 nucleotides read TGTGCCAGCAGTTACTCATCCCAGGGGAGCGATGAGCAGTTCTTC.

The chain has TRBV12-3 or TRBV12-4 and TRBJ2-1; 9 positions agree with TRBD2. J was trimmed by 4 bases and V by 7 bases; bases with no gene match: 8. The CDR3 spans 15 residues. Written as DNA, the CDR3 is TGTGCCAGCACCCCAAGCGGGAGGAAGTACAATGAGCAGTTCTTC. Translating it yields CASTPSGRKYNEQFF.

This clonotype was picked up many times. The chain employs TRBV2 and TRBJ1-3; possibly TRBD1 for D (5 bases). CDR1 and CDR2 from the germline V gene are SNHLY and FYNNEI. V was clipped by 2 bases and J by 0 bases, with 8 bases between them. This CDR3 is built from 15 residues. The CDR3 DNA reads TGTGCCAGCAGTGAAATGGGGGGCTCTGGAAACACCATATATTTT. It yields the protein CASSEMGGSGNTIYF.

This clonotype showed up many times. The chain carries TRBV4-3 and TRBJ1-6; the D gene is possibly TRBD1 (5 bases). The V gene lost 3 bases and the J gene lost 6 bases, with 18 bases spanning the gap. The CDR3 totals 17 residues. The germline V gene encodes CDR1 LGHNA and CDR2 YSLEER. This chain's CDR3 is CASSHGGTGGLNSPLHF. The CDR3 DNA reads TGCGCCAGCAGCCACGGGGGAACTGGGGGACTTAATTCACCCCTCCACTTT.

The sample holds many counts of this clonotype. J is TRBJ1-2 and V is TRBV20-1; 9 nucleotides line up with TRBD1. CDR3 size: 13 residues. The V gene's germline CDR1 is DFQATT and CDR2 SNEGSKA (reference sequence). The V segment lost 6 bases and the J segment 2 bases; nucleotides outside the gene matches: 4. The CDR3: CSAPDRGNYGYTF. The CDR3, as DNA: TGCAGTGCCCCGGACAGGGGCAACTATGGCTACACCTTC.

This clonotype was observed many times. In DNA, the CDR3 is TGTGCCAGCAGCCTTTATGAGACCCAGTACTTC. This encodes CASSLYETQYF. This chain uses TRBV3-1 with TRBJ2-5; D not certain. The CDR3 has 11 amino acids. Germline CDR1 reads LGHDT; CDR2 reads YNNKEL (reference sequence). The germline V and J ends were trimmed by 4 bases and 5 bases, with 5 bases remaining between them.

The sample holds many counts of this clonotype. The J gene is TRBJ1-1, the V gene TRBV28; 10 positions match TRBD1. The V gene's germline CDR1 is MDHEN and CDR2 SYDVKM. The CDR3 length is 13 residues. Trimming took 11 bases from V and 6 from J; bases not matched to a gene: 9. CDR3 region: CAGRGTGVSEAFF. CDR3 bases: TGTGCCGGACGCGGGACAGGGGTCTCTGAAGCTTTCTTT.

The chain employs TRBV18 and TRBJ1-6, with a possible D match to TRBD1 (5 bases). Germline V gives CDR1 KGHSH, CDR2 LQKENI. This CDR3 spans 15 amino acids. V gave up 1 base and J gave up 8 bases, with 12 bases separating them. The CDR3 coding sequence is TGTGCCAGCTCACCACGGGAGGGGTGGGATTCACCCCTCCACTTT. Translated: CASSPREGWDSPLHF.

This clonotype was seen repeatedly, ten times or more. This chain links TRBV27 with TRBJ2-7, with 7 bases matching TRBD1. The CDR3 runs 15 residues. Per the germline V gene, CDR1 is MNHEY and CDR2 is SMNVEV (reference sequence). With 4 bases clipped from V and 1 base from J, the junction kept 7 bases outside the gene matches. The CDR3 DNA is TGTGCCAGCAGTTCGACCGGGACAGCTTCCTACGAGCAGTACTTC. Translating it yields CASSSTGTASYEQYF.

There are a few counts of this clonotype. The J gene is TRBJ2-2, the V gene TRBV10-3; 8 bases map to TRBD2. The V gene end was trimmed by 10 bases and the J gene end by 0 bases; junction bases not matched to a gene: 13. From germline, CDR1 is ENHRY and CDR2 SYGVKD. This CDR3 has 17 amino acids. CDR3 amino acids: CATRDRGGDANTGELFF. CDR3 in DNA: TGTGCCACTCGGGACCGGGGGGGCGACGCGAACACCGGGGAGCTGTTTTTT.

The chain carries TRBV20-1 and TRBJ1-1; unclear D gene. The CDR3 is made up of 13 amino acids. Deletions cut 0 bases from V and 5 bases from J, with 10 bases between. Germline-derived CDR1 and CDR2 are DFQATT and SNEGSKA (reference sequence). CDR3 sequence reads: CSARDGTITEAFF. The CDR3 nucleotides read TGCAGTGCTAGAGATGGAACCATTACTGAAGCTTTCTTT.

This clonotype appeared many times. V usage is TRBV7-8 and J usage is TRBJ1-6, with a possible D match to TRBD1 (6 bases). The germline gives CDR1 SGHVS, CDR2 FQNEAQ. CDR3 size: 13 residues. The V end was cut by 1 base, the J end by 13 bases, with 11 bases between. This chain's CDR3 is CASSLVVGGPLHF. The CDR3 bases are TGTGCCAGCAGCTTAGTTGTAGGGGGTCCCCTCCACTTT.

This clonotype has at least ten counts. V and J are TRBV7-6 and TRBJ1-1, with D possibly TRBD1 on 6 matching bases. CDR1 and CDR2 from the germline V gene are SGHVS and FNYEAQ. V lost 5 bases and J 9 bases, leaving 16 bases between the germline ends. CDR3 length: 13 amino acids. The CDR3 nucleotides read TGTGCCAGCAGCGCAATTCCGGGACAACAAGCTTTCTTT. This translates into CASSAIPGQQAFF.

This clonotype was recorded at least ten times. The chain combines TRBV6-1 with TRBJ2-2, with 8 bases aligning to TRBD1. Trimming at V came to 6 bases and at J to 6 bases, leaving 3 bases not matched to a gene. The length of the CDR3 is 13 residues. Germline assignment: CDR1 MNHNS and CDR2 SASEGT. The DNA for the CDR3 is TGTGCCAGCAGGACACAGGGGGCCGGGGAGCTGTTTTTT. Residues: CASRTQGAGELFF.

V is TRBV2 and J is TRBJ2-1; 8 nucleotides agree with TRBD2. The CDR3 loop spans 14 amino acids. Germline V gives CDR1 SNHLY, CDR2 FYNNEI. The V and J ends lost 10 bases and 1 base, in that order; junction bases with no gene match: 6. CDR3 amino acids: CATQSGGSYNEQFF. CDR3 nucleotides: TGTGCCACTCAGAGCGGGGGTTCCTACAATGAGCAGTTCTTC.

This sequence joins TRBV12-3 or TRBV12-4 and TRBJ1-1, with TRBD1 as a possible D gene (5 bases). There are 15 residues in the CDR3. The V end lost 4 bases, the J end lost 7 bases, and 19 bases lay between the germline ends. Here the CDR3 reads CASSSAGTIKGEAFF. The CDR3 bases are TGTGCCAGCAGTTCCGCTGGGACCATAAAGGGTGAAGCTTTCTTT.

This clonotype was seen many times. Here the CDR3 DNA reads TGTGCCAGTAGCGCTGACCCCGGAGAGACCCAGTACTTC. Amino acid sequence: CASSADPGETQYF. V and J are TRBV19 and TRBJ2-5; D uncertain. CDR3 length equals 13 residues. Looked up from germline, CDR1 is LNHDA and CDR2 is SQIVND (reference sequence). V was shortened by 6 bases and J by 4 bases, with 12 bases between the two germline ends.

The chain uses TRBV7-9 and TRBJ2-5, with D perhaps TRBD2 (5 bases). The CDR3 sequence is 13 residues long. Trimming stripped 5 bases from V and 2 bases from J, with 9 bases between. CDR1 SEHNR and CDR2 FQNEAQ come from the germline V gene (reference sequence). The CDR3 loop is CASSPPGQETQYF. CDR3 bases: TGTGCCAGCAGCCCGCCGGGGCAAGAGACCCAGTACTTC.

The V gene is TRBV28, the J gene TRBJ1-2; the D gene is possibly TRBD1 (6 bases). V gave up 1 base and J gave up 6 bases, with 6 bases separating them. The length of the CDR3 is 12 residues. Germline CDR1 reads MDHEN; CDR2 reads SYDVKM. The CDR3 nucleotides read TGTGCCAGCAGTTTATCAGGGGATGGCTACACCTTC. Encoded protein: CASSLSGDGYTF.